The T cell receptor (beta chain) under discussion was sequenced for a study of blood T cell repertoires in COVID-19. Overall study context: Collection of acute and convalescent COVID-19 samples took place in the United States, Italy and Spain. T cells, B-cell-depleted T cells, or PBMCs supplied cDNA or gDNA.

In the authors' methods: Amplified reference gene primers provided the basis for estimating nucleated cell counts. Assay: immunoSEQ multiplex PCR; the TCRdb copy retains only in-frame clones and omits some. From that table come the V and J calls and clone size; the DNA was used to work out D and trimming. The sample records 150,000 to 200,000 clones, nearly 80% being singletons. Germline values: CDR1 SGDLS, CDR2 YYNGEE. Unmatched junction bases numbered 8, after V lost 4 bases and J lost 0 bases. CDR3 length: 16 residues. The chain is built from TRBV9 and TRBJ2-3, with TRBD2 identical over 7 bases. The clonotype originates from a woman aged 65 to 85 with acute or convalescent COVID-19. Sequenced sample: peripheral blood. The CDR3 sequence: CASSPRGVSSTDTQYF. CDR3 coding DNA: TGTGCCAGCAGCCCCCGGGGGGTATCTAGCACAGATACGCAGTATTTT.